This T cell receptor (beta chain) derives from a study of T cells expressing NK-cell markers (dated by TCRdb to about 2020). Regarding the complete study: Three sorted T-cell subsets (CD3+CD56+NKG2C+, CD3+CD56+NKG2C- and CD3+CD56-NKG2C+) from several donors had their TCR beta-chain repertoires profiled. Of the eight sequenced donors, seven were found to be HCMV-seropositive and one was found to be HCMV-seronegative. The eight sequenced donors were randomly selected healthy volunteers, three men and five women. Illumina HiSeq 2000/2500, MiSeq or NextSeq was used to sequence libraries as 2 x 150 bp reads.

The study at large found these results: It remained unclear whether the expanded NKG2C-expressing T cell clones were specific for HCMV antigens. In over five donors, the dominant CD3+CD56+NKG2C+ clonotypes were among the top 10 CD8+ clonotypes and accounted for about 1.0-7.5% of CD8+ T cells. Those dominant clonotypes were again the most abundant among CD3+CD56-NKG2C+ cells in a handful of donors, at roughly 25-65%.

Sequencer: Illumina HiSeq 2000. 5'RACE template switching, by which a universal primer site and unique molecular identifiers were added, was used to make TCR beta cDNA libraries. Priming for cDNA synthesis came from the TCR beta constant segment, and two successive PCR amplification steps followed. The original pipeline was this. Reads were demultiplexed and grouped by UMI with MIGEC, and clonotypes were assembled and quantified with MiTCR. To exclude erroneous sequences, any TCR cDNA sequence not supported by at least two reads was discarded. The tcR package was used for downstream repertoire analysis, and clonotypes were matched across fractions by CDR3 nucleotide sequence plus V segment. Antigen specificity was annotated against VDJdb with VDJmatch, allowing one amino acid substitution in CDR3. The reads were reprocessed in TCRdb, with one entry per CDR3 protein sequence and no accompanying DNA. TCRdb's processing, not the study's, gives the V and J calls here. The sample's table covers 500,000 to 700,000 distinct CDR3 sequences. The ten largest clones represent about 3.6% of the sample.

CDR1 and CDR2, per the germline V gene, are ENHRY and SYGVKD. The cysteine opens and the phenylalanine closes a CDR3 of 14 amino acids. The entry carries no DNA sequence. As for this clonotype: It lacks a known antigen.

A commercial ELISA kit detecting HCMV-specific IgG in serum was used to determine HCMV serostatus. Peripheral blood mononuclear cells were isolated from blood by Ficoll density gradient centrifugation. The sample consisted of blood T cells: a sorted CD56 or NKG2C T cell subset, CD4+ or CD8+ T cells, or bulk PBMC T cells (not recorded which). This TCR was sampled from a man in his late teens or twenties in good health. Donor details come from another sample of the same person, matched by shared clones. The sequence is built from TRBV10-3 and TRBJ1-3; TCRdb lists TRBD1, though no DNA is available to test this call. The CDR3 region has the sequence CAIRDGSSGNTIYF.